The clone carrying this T cell receptor (beta chain) was observed at least ten times. Its antigen is unknown. The germline gives CDR1 MDHEN, CDR2 SYDVKM. The V end lost 7 bases, the J end lost 7 bases, and 19 bases lay between the germline ends. The CDR3 is made up of 14 amino acids. This library used roughly 370 ng RNA and molecular barcoded adaptors spanning alpha/delta and beta/gamma chains. Each CDR3 protein gets one entry after TCRdb re-called the reads with MiXCR. The sample consists of over 45,000 distinct CDR3 sequences, around 12% of them appearing once. This sample was included in a study of read filtering for tumor transcriptome and immune sequencing. In the study overall: Revised staging placed eight or nine patients in R-ISS I, 15 to 20 in II, 6 or 7 in III. Findings and caveats of the study: Dropping single-read clonotypes raised IR-seq and RNA-seq shared-clonotype correlation. IR-seq captured clonotypes deeper and more reliably than RNA-seq.

Every patient had bone marrow sampled while the disease was active. The TCR comes from a donor at least 40 years old with multiple myeloma. Sequencing used a population of CD138-negative cells sorted from bone marrow. The rearrangement uses TRBV28 and TRBJ1-1; possible D gene TRBD1, 6 bases. In DNA, the CDR3 is TGTGCCAGCATCCGGGGGGGCGCTTCTAGTGAAGCTTTCTTT. It specifies CASIRGGASSEAFF.